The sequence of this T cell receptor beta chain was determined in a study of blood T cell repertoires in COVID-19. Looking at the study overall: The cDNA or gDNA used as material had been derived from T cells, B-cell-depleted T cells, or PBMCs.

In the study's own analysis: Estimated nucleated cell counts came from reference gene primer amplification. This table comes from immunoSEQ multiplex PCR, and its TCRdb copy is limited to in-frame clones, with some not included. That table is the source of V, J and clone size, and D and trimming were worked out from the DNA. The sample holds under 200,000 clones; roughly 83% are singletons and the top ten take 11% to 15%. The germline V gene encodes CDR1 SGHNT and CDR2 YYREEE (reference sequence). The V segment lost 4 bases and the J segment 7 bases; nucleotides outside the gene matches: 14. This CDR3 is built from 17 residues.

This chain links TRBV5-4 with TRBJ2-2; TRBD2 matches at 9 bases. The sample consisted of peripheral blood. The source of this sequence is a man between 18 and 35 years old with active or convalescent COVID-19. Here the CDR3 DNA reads TGTGCCAGCAGCGACCTGGAGCGGGGGGACGATTACGGGGAGCTGTTTTTT. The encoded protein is CASSDLERGDDYGELFF.